Each of the 22 T cell receptor beta chains below was sequenced from the same sample in a study of T-cell reconstitution after alpha-beta-depleted transplantation in children. The TCRbeta library was prepared with unique molecular identifiers. One entry per CDR3 protein results from TCRdb running MiXCR on the PCR reads. The sample shows hundreds of thousands of distinct CDR3 sequences, approximately 16% of them seen only once. Sequenced material: PBMCs from the stem cell graft donor, taken from the stem cell graft. Every receptor here comes from a human donor who donated a stem cell graft to a child with acute myeloid leukemia.

The chain carries TRBV20-1 and TRBJ2-1, with 7 bases that match TRBD2. V was clipped by 0 bases and J by 8 bases; unmatched bases: 7. CDR1 is DFQATT, CDR2 SNEGSKA, per germline (reference sequence). The CDR3 has 14 residues. This chain's CDR3 is CSARDASGYDEQFF. Here the CDR3 DNA reads TGCAGTGCTAGAGATGCTAGCGGATACGATGAGCAGTTCTTC.

In this sample, this clonotype turned up a few times. The chain couples TRBV12-3 or TRBV12-4 to TRBJ2-5, with 8 positions matching TRBD1. The CDR3 runs to 18 residues. J was trimmed by 3 bases and V by 5 bases; bases with no gene match: 17. This CDR3 is CASSPRQGPSGLKETQYF. CDR3 nucleotide sequence: TGTGCCAGCAGTCCTCGACAGGGGCCGAGCGGACTCAAAGAGACCCAGTACTTC.

This clonotype was counted between two and nine times. This rearrangement joins TRBV5-1 to TRBJ2-3; TRBD2 aligns across 10 bases. CDR1 and CDR2 (germline): SGHRS, YFSETQ. With 3 bases clipped from V and 5 bases from J, the junction kept 9 bases outside the gene matches. CDR3 length: 16 residues. CDR3 in amino acids: CASSSSAGGPEDTQYF. DNA of the CDR3: TGCGCCAGCAGCTCATCAGCGGGGGGGCCTGAAGATACGCAGTATTTT. Full variable domain (rest looked up from reference TRBV5-1 and TRBJ2-3): KAGVTQTPRYLIKTRGQQVTLSCSPISGHRSVSWYQQTPGQGLQFLFEYFSETQRNKGNFPGRFSGRQFSNSRSEMNVSTLELGDSALYLCASSSSAGGPEDTQYFGPGTRLTVL.

The chain employs TRBV15 and TRBJ2-1; D gene ambiguous. V was cut by 0 bases and J by 3 bases, with 12 bases left in between. The CDR3 has 16 amino acids. Germline values: CDR1 LNHNV, CDR2 YYDKDF (reference sequence). This CDR3 is CATSRDRVSLYNEQFF. Here the CDR3 DNA reads TGTGCCACCAGCAGAGACCGGGTATCACTCTACAATGAGCAGTTCTTC. Complete variable domain (other parts from reference TRBV15 and TRBJ2-1): DAMVIQNPRYQVTQFGKPVTLSCSQTLNHNVMYWYQQKSSQAPKLLFHYYDKDFNNEADTPDNFQSRRPNTSFCFLDIRSPGLGDTAMYLCATSRDRVSLYNEQFFGPGTRLTVL.

This clonotype was detected only a few times. V gene TRBV20-1 combines with J gene TRBJ2-7, with D possibly TRBD2 on 6 matching bases. The CDR3 covers 15 residues. Germline loops: CDR1 DFQATT, CDR2 SNEGSKA (reference sequence). Trimming shortened V by 3 bases and J by 0 bases, and 15 bases separated the two germline ends. The CDR3 DNA is TGCAGTGCTAGCTCCTCCCTGGGACTCTCCTACGAGCAGTACTTC. This codes for CSASSSLGLSYEQYF.

V and J are TRBV12-3 or TRBV12-4 and TRBJ2-3, with D possibly being TRBD1 (5 bases). Deletions cut 6 bases from V and 2 bases from J, with 12 bases between. The CDR3 consists of 14 residues. CDR3 DNA sequence: TGTGCCAGCAGCCTGACAGCATTCACAGATACGCAGTATTTT. It codes for CASSLTAFTDTQYF.

This clonotype was counted between two and nine times. The chain links TRBV7-9 to TRBJ2-5, with TRBD1 matching over 7 bases. The CDR3 is 14 amino acids. Germline trimming cut 6 bases from V and 3 bases from J; bases unmatched to any gene: 7. CDR1 and CDR2 (germline): SEHNR, FQNEAQ (reference sequence). CDR3 nucleotides: TGTGCCAGCAGATCTTACGGGACAGAAGAGACCCAGTACTTC. This translates into CASRSYGTEETQYF.

This clonotype showed up many times. In nucleotides, the CDR3 is TGCAGTGGGACAGGGCTCACTGAAGCTTTCTTT. This encodes CSGTGLTEAFF. This chain links TRBV20-1 with TRBJ1-1; 8 bases are shared with TRBD1. The V segment lost 7 bases and the J segment 4 bases; nucleotides outside the gene matches: 2. CDR1 is DFQATT, CDR2 SNEGSKA, per germline (reference sequence). The CDR3 contains 11 residues.

Only a few counts were recorded for this clonotype. CDR3 DNA sequence: TGTGCCAGCAGCTTCAGGCGACAGGGGAGCGACGAGCAGTACTTC. It encodes CASSFRRQGSDEQYF. This chain uses TRBV7-2 with TRBJ2-7, with TRBD1 matching 8 bases. V was pared by 3 bases and J by 5 bases, with 9 bases of the junction left unmatched. The CDR3 covers 15 residues. Germline V gives CDR1 SGHTA, CDR2 FQGNSA.

This clonotype occurred many times. The chain carries TRBV5-6 and TRBJ2-1; D not certain. The V end lost 4 bases, the J end lost 6 bases, and 8 bases lay between the germline ends. CDR1 is SGHDT and CDR2 is YYEEEE in the germline V gene. The CDR3 totals 12 residues. This CDR3 reads CASSDLFNEQFF. The CDR3 DNA is TGTGCCAGCAGCGACCTCTTCAATGAGCAGTTCTTC.

On this clonotype: A read error may explain this, as a much larger clone is one base away. The rearrangement joins TRBV20-1 to TRBJ1-2, with D possibly matching TRBD1 (5 bases). Germline V gene data show CDR1 as DFQATT and CDR2 as SNEGSKA (reference sequence). The CDR3 has 15 residues. V gave up 3 bases and J gave up 2 bases, with 16 bases separating them. In DNA form, the CDR3 reads TGCAGTGCTAGTGGACTGGGGGGTCACAACTATGGCTACACCTTC. Translating gives CSASGLGGHNYGYTF.

There are many counts of this clonotype. The chain recombines TRBV20-1 with TRBJ2-3, with D hard to call. The CDR3 covers 14 residues. Germline V lookup: CDR1 DFQATT, CDR2 SNEGSKA (reference sequence). The V and J ends lost 3 bases and 3 bases respectively, with 13 bases between them. The CDR3 DNA follows: TGCAGTGCTAGTAATGGGCTGGGGACAGATACGCAGTATTTT. Protein: CSASNGLGTDTQYF.

V is TRBV7-2 and J is TRBJ2-6, with unresolved D. The germline CDR1 and CDR2 sequences are SGHTA and FQGNSA. V was trimmed by 0 bases and J by 0 bases, leaving 9 bases between them. This CDR3 has 17 amino acids. The CDR3 reads CASSLARRASGANVLTF. CDR3 DNA sequence: TGTGCCAGCAGCTTAGCGCGACGGGCCTCTGGGGCCAACGTCCTGACTTTC.

This clonotype was observed at least ten times. The V and J genes are TRBV20-1 and TRBJ2-3; no clear D gene. Germline lookup yields CDR1 DFQATT and CDR2 SNEGSKA (reference sequence). The CDR3 is 16 residues long. Trimming shortened V by 3 bases and J by 0 bases, and 16 bases separated the two germline ends. This CDR3 reads CSASITESTSTDTQYF. The CDR3 nucleotides read TGCAGTGCTAGTATTACAGAGTCGACTAGCACAGATACGCAGTATTTT.

This chain uses TRBV13 with TRBJ2-2; D perhaps matches TRBD2 (7 bases). The V gene's germline CDR1 is PRHDT and CDR2 FYEKMQ (reference sequence). This CDR3 spans 17 amino acids. Trimming pared 5 bases from V and 6 bases from J, leaving 22 bases between. The DNA of the CDR3 is TGTGCCAGCAGCATCTCGGGGGGCCGATCGAATGCCGGGGAGCTGTTTTTT. Amino acids: CASSISGGRSNAGELFF.

This clonotype has only a few counts. V gene TRBV29-1 combines with J gene TRBJ2-1; 8 bases agree with TRBD1. This CDR3 contains 14 residues. CDR1 and CDR2 from the germline V gene are SQVTM and ANQGSEA. V trimming: 6 bases; J trimming: 2 bases; junction bases outside the gene matches: 6. CDR3: CSVRQGMTYNEQFF. In DNA form, the CDR3 reads TGCAGCGTCAGACAGGGGATGACCTACAATGAGCAGTTCTTC.

This clonotype was found many times. The chain employs TRBV20-1 and TRBJ2-1; the D gene could be TRBD1 or TRBD2 (6 bases each). The V and J ends lost 6 bases and 7 bases respectively, with 19 bases between them. This CDR3 region has 14 residues. Germline-derived CDR1 and CDR2 are DFQATT and SNEGSKA (reference sequence). As DNA, the CDR3 is TGCAGTGCCCGTGCCGGGGGCATAGGAAATGAGCAGTTCTTC. It translates to CSARAGGIGNEQFF.

This clonotype has ten or more counts. This chain connects TRBV6-5 to TRBJ2-6, with D perhaps TRBD2 (5 bases). V shed 5 bases and J shed 0 bases, with 14 bases lying between them. The germline V gene has CDR1 MNHEY and CDR2 SVGAGI. The length of the CDR3 is 17 residues. This chain's CDR3 is CASSPRPGSSGANVLTF. CDR3 bases: TGTGCCAGCAGTCCCCGCCCGGGAAGCTCTGGGGCCAACGTCCTGACTTTC.

This chain links TRBV6-1 with TRBJ2-3, with 10 nucleotides matching TRBD1. The trim removed 7 bases at V and 8 bases at J, leaving 18 bases unmatched. CDR1 MNHNS and CDR2 SASEGT come from the germline V gene. The CDR3 sequence is 17 residues long. The CDR3 DNA follows: TGTGCCAGCACTCCTCTTTCTTGGACAGGGGGTAAGGGTACGCAGTATTTT. Protein product: CASTPLSWTGGKGTQYF.

The chain uses TRBV7-3 and TRBJ2-1; 9 nucleotides match TRBD2. The trim removed 2 bases at V and 5 bases at J, leaving 7 bases unmatched. Germline assignment: CDR1 SGHTA and CDR2 FQGTGA. There are 16 residues in the CDR3. This CDR3 reads CASSLAAGGRNNEQFF. The CDR3 DNA is TGTGCCAGCAGCTTAGCGGCGGGGGGGCGAAACAATGAGCAGTTCTTC.

This clonotype has more than one count but fewer than ten. The CDR3 is CSAAPTGGNQPQHF. The CDR3 DNA reads TGCAGTGCAGCGCCGACAGGGGGAAATCAGCCCCAGCATTTT. This sequence joins TRBV20-1 and TRBJ1-5; 9 bases match TRBD1. Germline values: CDR1 DFQATT, CDR2 SNEGSKA (reference sequence). The CDR3 spans 14 residues. The V segment lost 6 bases and the J segment 4 bases; nucleotides outside the gene matches: 7.

This clonotype was detected ten times or more. The rearrangement joins TRBV29-1 to TRBJ1-5; a possible D gene is TRBD1 (6 bases). CDR1 and CDR2 from the germline V gene are SQVTM and ANQGSEA. This CDR3 is 12 amino acids long. Trimming cost V 7 bases and J 1 base, with 8 bases left between them. CDR3 loop: CSAQGSNQPQHF. The CDR3 DNA reads as TGCAGCGCCCAGGGGAGCAATCAGCCCCAGCATTTT.